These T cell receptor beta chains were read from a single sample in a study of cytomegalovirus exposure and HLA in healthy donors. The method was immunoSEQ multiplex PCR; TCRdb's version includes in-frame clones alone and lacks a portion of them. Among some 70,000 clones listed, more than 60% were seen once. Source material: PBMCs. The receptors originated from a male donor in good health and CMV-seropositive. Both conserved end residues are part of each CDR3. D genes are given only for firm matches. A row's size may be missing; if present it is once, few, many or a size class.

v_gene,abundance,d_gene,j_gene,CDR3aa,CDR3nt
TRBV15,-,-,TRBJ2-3,CATSASADLATDTQYF,TGTGCCACCAGCGCTAGCGCCGACCTAGCCACAGATACGCAGTATTTT
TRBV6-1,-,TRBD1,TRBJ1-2,CASRALRDRAYGYTF,TGTGCCAGCAGAGCTCTCCGGGACAGGGCCTATGGCTACACCTTC
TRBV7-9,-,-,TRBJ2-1,CASSLETPGLRIHEQFF,TGTGCCAGCAGCTTAGAAACCCCAGGCTTAAGGATACATGAGCAGTTCTTC
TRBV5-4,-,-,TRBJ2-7,CASSSTAIEQYF,TGTGCCAGCAGCTCCACAGCTATCGAGCAGTACTTC
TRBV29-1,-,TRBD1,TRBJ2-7,CSVWSGTGKSYEQYF,TGCAGCGTTTGGTCCGGGACAGGGAAAAGTTACGAGCAGTACTTC
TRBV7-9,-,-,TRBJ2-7,CSSSLELSVYEQYF,TGTTCCAGCAGCTTAGAATTGAGTGTCTACGAGCAGTACTTC
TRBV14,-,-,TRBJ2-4,CASSQGHTVERSIQYF,TGTGCCAGCAGCCAAGGGCACACGGTAGAGCGGAGCATTCAGTACTTC
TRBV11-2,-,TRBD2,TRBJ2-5,CASSLVTSGAETQYF,TGTGCCAGCAGCTTAGTGACTAGCGGGGCCGAGACCCAGTACTTC
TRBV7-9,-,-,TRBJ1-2,CASSLPRPVNYGYTF,TGTGCCAGCAGCCTACCACGCCCGGTTAACTATGGCTACACCTTC
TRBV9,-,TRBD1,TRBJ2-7,CASSTRQGMDEQYF,TGTGCCAGCAGCACAAGACAGGGGATGGACGAGCAGTACTTC
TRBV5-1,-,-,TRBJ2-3,CATKPSAASTDTQYF,TGCGCCACAAAACCTTCAGCGGCTAGCACAGATACGCAGTATTTT
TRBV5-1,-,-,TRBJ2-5,CASTPGGINRRETQYF,TGCGCCAGCACCCCGGGGGGCATCAATCGACGAGAGACCCAGTACTTC
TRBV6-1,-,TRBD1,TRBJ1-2,CASSGDRMGYTF,TGTGCCAGCAGTGGGGACAGGATGGGCTACACCTTC
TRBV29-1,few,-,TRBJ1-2,CSVEGEYSHGYTF,TGCAGCGTTGAAGGAGAGTACAGTCATGGCTACACCTTC
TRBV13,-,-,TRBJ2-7,CASSPMGAPFAYEQYF,TGTGCCAGCAGCCCTATGGGGGCTCCTTTCGCCTACGAGCAGTACTTC
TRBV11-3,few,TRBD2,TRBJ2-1,CASSLGPLAGAPEQFF,TGTGCCAGCAGCCTGGGCCCACTAGCGGGAGCTCCTGAGCAGTTCTTC
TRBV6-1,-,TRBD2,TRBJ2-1,CASSVGTSGGQHEQFF,TGTGCCAGCAGTGTCGGGACTAGCGGGGGCCAGCATGAGCAGTTCTTC
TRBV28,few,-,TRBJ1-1,CASSLEGQGAFF,TGTGCCAGCAGCCTCGAAGGGCAGGGAGCTTTCTTT
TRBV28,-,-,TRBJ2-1,CASHPEGVGVNEQFF,TGTGCCAGCCATCCCGAAGGCGTAGGGGTCAATGAGCAGTTCTTC
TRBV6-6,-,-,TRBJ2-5,CASGVDFPKTQYF,TGTGCCTCCGGGGTGGACTTCCCAAAGACCCAGTACTTC
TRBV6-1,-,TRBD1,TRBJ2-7,CASTRDRASYEQYF,TGTGCCAGTACCCGGGACAGGGCATCCTACGAGCAGTACTTC
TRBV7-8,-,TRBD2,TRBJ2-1,CASSATSPGEQFF,TGTGCCAGCAGCGCGACTAGCCCCGGTGAGCAGTTCTTC
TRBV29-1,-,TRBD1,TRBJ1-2,CSASAGGRGYTF,TGCAGCGCCAGTGCAGGGGGCAGGGGCTACACCTTC
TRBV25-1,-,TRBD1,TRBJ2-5,CASSGGQGRQETQYF,TGTGCCAGCAGCGGGGGACAGGGTAGACAAGAGACCCAGTACTTC
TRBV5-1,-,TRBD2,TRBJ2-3,CASSLELGGSGDTQYF,TGCGCCAGCAGCTTGGAATTGGGCGGGAGTGGAGATACGCAGTATTTT
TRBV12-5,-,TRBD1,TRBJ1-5,CASGTLDRANQPQHF,TGTGCTAGTGGTACCCTTGACAGGGCTAATCAGCCCCAGCATTTT
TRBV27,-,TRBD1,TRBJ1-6,CASSRGQGGSPLHF,TGTGCCAGCAGCCGAGGACAGGGGGGTTCACCCCTCCACTTT
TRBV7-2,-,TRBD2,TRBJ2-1,CASSSPLAGGPYNEQFF,TGTGCCAGCAGCTCCCCACTAGCGGGAGGTCCCTACAATGAGCAGTTCTTC
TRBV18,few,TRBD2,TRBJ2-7,CASSPGLAGYEQYF,TGTGCCAGCTCACCAGGACTAGCGGGCTACGAGCAGTACTTC
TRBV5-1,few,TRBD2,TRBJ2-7,CASSSGLAGSYEQYF,TGCGCCAGCAGCTCAGGACTAGCGGGATCCTACGAGCAGTACTTC
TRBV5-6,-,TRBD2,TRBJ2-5,CASSLAVGFGGAGETQYF,TGTGCCAGCAGCTTGGCCGTAGGATTCGGGGGGGCCGGGGAGACCCAGTACTTC
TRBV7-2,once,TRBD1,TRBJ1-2,CASSFLTGGNGYTF,TGTGCCAGCAGCTTTCTGACAGGGGGCAATGGCTACACCTTC
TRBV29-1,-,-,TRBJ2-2,CSDQRQRELFF,TGCAGCGACCAAAGACAGAGGGAGCTGTTTTTT
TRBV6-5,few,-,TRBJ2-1,CASIVDSYNEQFF,TGTGCCAGCATCGTGGACAGTTACAATGAGCAGTTCTTC
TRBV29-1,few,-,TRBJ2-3,CSVAGQDNTDTQYF,TGCAGCGTTGCCGGCCAGGACAACACAGATACGCAGTATTTT
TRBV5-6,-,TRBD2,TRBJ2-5,CASSLLSSSGGIGTQYF,TGTGCCAGCAGCTTGTTGTCCTCCTCGGGGGGGATCGGGACCCAGTACTTC
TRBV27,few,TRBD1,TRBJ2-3,CASGRQGGTDTQYF,TGTGCCAGCGGTAGACAGGGCGGCACAGATACGCAGTATTTT
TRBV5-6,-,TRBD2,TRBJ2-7,CASSLGLAGGEQYF,TGTGCCAGCAGCTTGGGACTAGCGGGAGGGGAGCAGTACTTC
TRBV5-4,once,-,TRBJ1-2,CASSLNRALTF,TGTGCCAGCAGCTTAAACAGGGCTCTCACCTTC
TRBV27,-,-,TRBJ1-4,CASSLTGGGKLFF,TGTGCCAGCAGTTTGACCGGCGGGGGAAAACTGTTTTTT
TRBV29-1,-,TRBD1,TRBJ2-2,CSVDGQGDTGELFF,TGCAGCGTTGACGGCCAGGGGGACACCGGGGAGCTGTTTTTT